This T cell receptor (beta chain) was sequenced in a study of blood T cell repertoires in COVID-19. Study-level background: The origin of the acute and convalescent COVID-19 samples was the United States, Italy and Spain. PBMCs, B-cell-depleted T cells, or T cells provided the cDNA or gDNA that made up the material.

Original handling: The assay estimated nucleated cells by amplifying reference gene primers. Profiling relied on immunoSEQ multiplex PCR, and the TCRdb table lists in-frame clones only, not all of them. That table gives V, J and clone size, and the DNA gave D and trimming. The sample records 97,000 or so clones, around 80% being singletons. From germline, CDR1 is DFQATT and CDR2 SNEGSKA (reference sequence). The V and J ends lost 3 bases and 7 bases respectively, with 13 bases between them. The CDR3 runs to 13 residues. This clone was counted only a few times. V gene TRBV20-1 combines with J gene TRBJ2-1, with D perhaps TRBD2 (6 bases). Source material: peripheral blood. The sequence was collected from a man between 60 and 70 years old with acute or convalescent COVID-19. CDR3 loop: CSASRDSRNEQFF. Here the CDR3 DNA reads TGCAGTGCTAGTCGGGACTCCAGAAATGAGCAGTTCTTC.